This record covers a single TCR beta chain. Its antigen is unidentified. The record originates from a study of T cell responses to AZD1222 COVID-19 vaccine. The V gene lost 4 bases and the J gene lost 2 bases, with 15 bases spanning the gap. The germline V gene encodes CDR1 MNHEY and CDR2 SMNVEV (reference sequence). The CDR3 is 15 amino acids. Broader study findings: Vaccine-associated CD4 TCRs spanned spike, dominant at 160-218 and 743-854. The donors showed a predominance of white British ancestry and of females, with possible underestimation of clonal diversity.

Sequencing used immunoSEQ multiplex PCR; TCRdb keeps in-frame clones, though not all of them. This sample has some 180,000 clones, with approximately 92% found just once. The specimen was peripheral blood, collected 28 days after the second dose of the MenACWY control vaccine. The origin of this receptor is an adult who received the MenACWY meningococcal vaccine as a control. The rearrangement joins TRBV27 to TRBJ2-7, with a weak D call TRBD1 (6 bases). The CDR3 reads CASSSTGKVPYEQYF. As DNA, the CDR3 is TGTGCCAGCAGTTCTACAGGGAAAGTCCCCTACGAGCAGTACTTC.